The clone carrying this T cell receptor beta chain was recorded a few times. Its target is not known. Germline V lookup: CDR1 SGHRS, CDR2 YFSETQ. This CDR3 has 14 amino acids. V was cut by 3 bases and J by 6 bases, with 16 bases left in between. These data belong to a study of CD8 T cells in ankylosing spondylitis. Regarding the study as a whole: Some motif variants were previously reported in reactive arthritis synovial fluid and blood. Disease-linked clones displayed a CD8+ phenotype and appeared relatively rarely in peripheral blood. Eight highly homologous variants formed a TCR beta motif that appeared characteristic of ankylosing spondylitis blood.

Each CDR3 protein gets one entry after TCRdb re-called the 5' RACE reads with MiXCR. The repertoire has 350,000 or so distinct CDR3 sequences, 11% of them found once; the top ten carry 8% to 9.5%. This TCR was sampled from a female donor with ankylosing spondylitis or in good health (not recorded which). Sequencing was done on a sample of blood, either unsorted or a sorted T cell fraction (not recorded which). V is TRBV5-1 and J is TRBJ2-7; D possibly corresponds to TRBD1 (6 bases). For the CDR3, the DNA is TGCGCCAGCAGCTCCTCAGGGGAAGTTCGCGAGCAGTACTTC. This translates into CASSSSGEVREQYF.